This passage covers 5 T cell receptor beta chains from one sample sequenced in a study of T cells expressing NK-cell markers. No DNA is given; TCRdb re-called the 5' RACE reads and lists each CDR3 protein once. The sample's table shows 250,000 to 300,000 distinct CDR3 sequences. Input material: blood T cells: a sorted CD56 or NKG2C T cell subset, CD4+ or CD8+ T cells, or bulk PBMC T cells (not recorded which). The receptors were sampled from a man between 18 and 29 years old in good health.

The chain has TRBV6-2 or TRBV6-3 and TRBJ2-2; TCRdb designates TRBD2, a call that cannot be tested without DNA. Germline V gene data show CDR1 as MNHEY and CDR2 as SVGEGT. CDR3 length: 17 residues. The CDR3 loop reads CASSYGEASGYTGELFF.

The genes are TRBV20-1 and TRBJ2-7. The germline gives CDR1 DFQATT, CDR2 SNEGSKA (reference sequence). The CDR3 extends over 16 amino acids. CDR3 amino acids: CSARDPITGNSYEQYF.

The genes are TRBV6-5 and TRBJ2-3; TCRdb returns TRBD1, unconfirmable since there is no DNA. The CDR3 totals 14 residues. CDR1 and CDR2 from the germline V gene are MNHEY and SVGAGI. This CDR3 is CASSYRDQTDTQYF.

The V gene is TRBV18, the J gene TRBJ2-3; the TCRdb D gene call, TRBD1, has no DNA to confirm it. CDR1 is KGHSH and CDR2 is LQKENI in the germline V gene. The CDR3 totals 16 residues. The CDR3 sequence: CASSPQGTSSTDTQYF.

The rearrangement links TRBV4-3 to TRBJ2-1; without DNA, the TCRdb call of TRBD2 cannot be checked. CDR3 size: 15 residues. CDR1 is LGHNA and CDR2 is YSLEER in the germline V gene. The CDR3 sequence is CASSLLAGNYNEQFF.